Listed below are T cell receptor beta chains from one sample, sequenced in a study of T cell repertoires in cytomegalovirus infection. One entry per CDR3 protein results from TCRdb running MiXCR on the reads. The data show under 800,000 distinct CDR3 sequences, approximately 24% seen once. What was sequenced was CD8+ T cells from PBMCs. The receptors originated from a human donor in good health (CMV status not recorded). Some clones in this sample may be carry-over from other donors' samples. The CDR3 runs from the conserved cysteine through the conserved F or W. A D gene is named only where the DNA matches it firmly. Some rows have no size entry. The others give once, few or many, or a class for an expanded clone.

.	TRBV5-4	TRBJ1-1	.	TGTGCCAGCAGCTTGGGGCAGACAGACACTGAAGCTTTCTTT	CASSLGQTDTEAFF
.	TRBV29-1	TRBJ2-3	.	TGCAGCGTTGGGGACAGCACAGATACGCAGTATTTT	CSVGDSTDTQYF
TRBD1	TRBV7-4	TRBJ1-1	once	TGTGCCGGATCGGGACAGAATACTGAAGCTTTCTTT	CAGSGQNTEAFF
TRBD1	TRBV7-6	TRBJ1-2	many	TGTGCCAGCAGCGCCCGGGACAGAGCTAACTATGGCTACACCTTC	CASSARDRANYGYTF
.	TRBV7-9	TRBJ1-2	many	TGTGCCAGCAGAATTGGACAGACGTTAGCTAACTATGGCTACACCTTC	CASRIGQTLANYGYTF
TRBD1	TRBV12-3/TRBV12-4	TRBJ2-5	.	TGTGCCAGCAGTTTGACAGGGGGCTTGGAGACCCAGTACTTC	CASSLTGGLETQYF
.	TRBV14	TRBJ1-2	many	TGTGCCAGCAGCCAAGAACAGCCGGGATCTAACTATGGCTACACCTTC	CASSQEQPGSNYGYTF
.	TRBV14	TRBJ2-5	.	TGTGCCAGCAGCCAAGATATTTCTCTAGAAGAGACCCAGTACTTC	CASSQDISLEETQYF
.	TRBV28	TRBJ2-6	.	TGTGCCAGCAGTTTGAGATGGAGCGGGGCCAACGTCCTGACTTTC	CASSLRWSGANVLTF
.	TRBV7-3	TRBJ1-3	many	TGTGCCAGCAGGGACAGCTCGAGCTCTGGAAACACCATATATTTT	CASRDSSSSGNTIYF
TRBD1	TRBV20-1	TRBJ1-2	many	TGCAGTGCTAGAGGCCCAGGGGGCGGTGGGGATGGCTACACCTTC	CSARGPGGGGDGYTF
.	TRBV28	TRBJ1-2	.	TGTGCCAGCAGTTTTCCCGGGGAGGGTAGCTATGGCTACACCTTC	CASSFPGEGSYGYTF
TRBD2	TRBV27	TRBJ2-1	few	TGTGCCAGCAGTTTGGCGGGAGAGACCATTTACAATGAGCAGTTCTTC	CASSLAGETIYNEQFF
.	TRBV7-9	TRBJ1-1	.	TGTGCCAGCAGCTTTAGACGCGGGGGATTCACTGAAGCTTTCTTT	CASSFRRGGFTEAFF
TRBD2	TRBV4-1	TRBJ2-7	.	TGCGCCAGCAGCCGGCCGGGACTAGCGTACGAGCAGTACTTC	CASSRPGLAYEQYF
.	TRBV6-1	TRBJ2-1	many	TGTGCCAGCAGCGAGGCAAGGGGGAATGAGCAGTTCTTC	CASSEARGNEQFF